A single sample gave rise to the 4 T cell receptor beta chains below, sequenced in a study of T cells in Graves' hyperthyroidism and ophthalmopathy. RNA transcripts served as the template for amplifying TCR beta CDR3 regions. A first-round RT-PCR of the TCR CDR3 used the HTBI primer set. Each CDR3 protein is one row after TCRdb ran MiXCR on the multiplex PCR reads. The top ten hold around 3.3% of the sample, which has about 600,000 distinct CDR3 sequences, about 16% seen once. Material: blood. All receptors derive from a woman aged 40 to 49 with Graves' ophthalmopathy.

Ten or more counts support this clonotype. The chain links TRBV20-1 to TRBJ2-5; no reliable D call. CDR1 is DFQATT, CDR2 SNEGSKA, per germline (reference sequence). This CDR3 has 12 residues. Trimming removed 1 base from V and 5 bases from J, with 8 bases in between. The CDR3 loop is CSARVGYETQYF. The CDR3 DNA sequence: TGCAGTGCTAGAGTGGGGTACGAGACCCAGTACTTC.

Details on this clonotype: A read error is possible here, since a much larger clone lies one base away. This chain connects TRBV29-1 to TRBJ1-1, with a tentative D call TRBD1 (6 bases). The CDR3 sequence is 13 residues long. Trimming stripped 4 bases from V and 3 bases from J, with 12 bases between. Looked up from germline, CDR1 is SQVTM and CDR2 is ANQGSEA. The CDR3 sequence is CSVGGQLDTEAFF. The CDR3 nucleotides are TGCAGCGTTGGGGGGCAGTTGGACACTGAAGCTTTCTTT.

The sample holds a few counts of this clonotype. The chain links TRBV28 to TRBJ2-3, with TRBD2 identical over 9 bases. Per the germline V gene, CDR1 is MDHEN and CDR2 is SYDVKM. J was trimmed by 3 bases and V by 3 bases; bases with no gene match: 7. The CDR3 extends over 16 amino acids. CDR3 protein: CASSFAGGPGTDTQYF. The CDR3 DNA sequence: TGTGCCAGCAGTTTTGCGGGAGGGCCCGGTACAGATACGCAGTATTTT.

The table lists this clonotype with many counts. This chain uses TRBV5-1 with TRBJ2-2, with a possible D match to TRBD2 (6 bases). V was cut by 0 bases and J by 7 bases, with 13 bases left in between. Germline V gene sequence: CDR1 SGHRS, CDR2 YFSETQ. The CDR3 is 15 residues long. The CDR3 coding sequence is TGCGCCAGCAGCTTGGGCGGGACGGACCTCGGGGAGCTGTTTTTT. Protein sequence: CASSLGGTDLGELFF.